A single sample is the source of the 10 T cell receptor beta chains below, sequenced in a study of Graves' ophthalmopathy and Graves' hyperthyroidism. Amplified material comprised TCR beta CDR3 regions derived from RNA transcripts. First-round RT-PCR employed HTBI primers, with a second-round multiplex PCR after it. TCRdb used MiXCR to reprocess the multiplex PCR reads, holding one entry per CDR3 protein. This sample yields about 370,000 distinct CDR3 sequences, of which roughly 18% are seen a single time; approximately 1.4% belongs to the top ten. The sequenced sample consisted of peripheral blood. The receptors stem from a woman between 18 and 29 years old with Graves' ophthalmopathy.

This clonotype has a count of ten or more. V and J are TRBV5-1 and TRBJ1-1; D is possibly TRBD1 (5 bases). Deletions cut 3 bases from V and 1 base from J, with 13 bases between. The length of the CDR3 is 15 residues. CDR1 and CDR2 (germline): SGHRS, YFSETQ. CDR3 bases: TGCGCCAGCAGCTCGGGGGGTCGGGCGAACACTGAAGCTTTCTTT. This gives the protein CASSSGGRANTEAFF.

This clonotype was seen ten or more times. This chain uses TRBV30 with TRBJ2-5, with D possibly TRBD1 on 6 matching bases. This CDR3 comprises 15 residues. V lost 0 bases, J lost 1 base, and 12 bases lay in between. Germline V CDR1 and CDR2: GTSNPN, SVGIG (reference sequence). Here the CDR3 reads CAWSVPGTSQETQYF. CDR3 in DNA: TGTGCCTGGAGTGTACCCGGGACAAGCCAAGAGACCCAGTACTTC.

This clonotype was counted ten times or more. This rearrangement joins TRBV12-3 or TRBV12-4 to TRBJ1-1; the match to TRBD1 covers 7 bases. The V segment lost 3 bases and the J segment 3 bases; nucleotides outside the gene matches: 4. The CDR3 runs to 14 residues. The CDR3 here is CASSLGQLYTEAFF. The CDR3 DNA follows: TGTGCCAGCAGTTTGGGACAGCTCTACACTGAAGCTTTCTTT.

This CDR3 reads CATSLKPGELFF. The DNA of the CDR3 is TGTGCCACCAGTCTTAAGCCCGGGGAGCTGTTTTTT. V gene TRBV24-1 combines with J gene TRBJ2-2; the D is unclear. The V gene lost 6 bases and the J gene lost 6 bases, with 7 bases spanning the gap. This CDR3 comprises 12 residues. Germline CDR1 and CDR2: KGHDR and SFDVKD.

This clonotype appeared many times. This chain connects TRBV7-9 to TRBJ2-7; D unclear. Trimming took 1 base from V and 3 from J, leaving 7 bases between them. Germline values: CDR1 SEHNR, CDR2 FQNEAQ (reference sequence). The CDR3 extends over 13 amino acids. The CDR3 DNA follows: TGTGCCAGCAGCTTAGGACTTGTCTACGAGCAGTACTTC. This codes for CASSLGLVYEQYF. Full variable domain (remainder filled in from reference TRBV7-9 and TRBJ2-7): DTGVSQNPRHKITKRGQNVTFRCDPISEHNRLYWYRQTLGQGPEFLTYFQNEAQLEKSRLLSDRFSAERPKGSFSTLEIQRTEQGDSAMYLCASSLGLVYEQYFGPGTRLTVT.

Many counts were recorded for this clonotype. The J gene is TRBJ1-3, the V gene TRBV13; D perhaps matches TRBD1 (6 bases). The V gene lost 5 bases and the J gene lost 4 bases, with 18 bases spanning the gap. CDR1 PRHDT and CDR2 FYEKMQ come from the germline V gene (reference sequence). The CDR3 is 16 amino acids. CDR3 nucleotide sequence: TGTGCCAGCAGCGCCCGGCAGGGGCGTCAGGGAAACACCATATATTTT. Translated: CASSARQGRQGNTIYF. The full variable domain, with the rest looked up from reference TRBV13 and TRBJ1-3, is AAGVIQSPRHLIKEKRETATLKCYPIPRHDTVYWYQQGPGQDPQFLISFYEKMQSDKGSIPDRFSAQQFSDYHSELNMSSLELGDSALYFCASSARQGRQGNTIYFGEGSWLTVV.

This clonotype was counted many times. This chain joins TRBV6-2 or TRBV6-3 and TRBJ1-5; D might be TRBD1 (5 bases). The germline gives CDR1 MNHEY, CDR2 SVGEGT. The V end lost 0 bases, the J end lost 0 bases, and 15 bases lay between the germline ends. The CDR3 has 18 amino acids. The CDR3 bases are TGTGCCAGCAGTTACTCGGCCGAGACAGCTTATAGCAATCAGCCCCAGCATTTT. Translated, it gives CASSYSAETAYSNQPQHF.

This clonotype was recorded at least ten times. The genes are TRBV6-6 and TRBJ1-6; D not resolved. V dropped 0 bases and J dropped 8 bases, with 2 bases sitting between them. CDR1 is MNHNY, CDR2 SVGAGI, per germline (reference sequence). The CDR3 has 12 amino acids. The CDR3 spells CASSYSHSPLHF. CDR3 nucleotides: TGTGCCAGCAGTTACTCTCATTCACCCCTCCACTTT.

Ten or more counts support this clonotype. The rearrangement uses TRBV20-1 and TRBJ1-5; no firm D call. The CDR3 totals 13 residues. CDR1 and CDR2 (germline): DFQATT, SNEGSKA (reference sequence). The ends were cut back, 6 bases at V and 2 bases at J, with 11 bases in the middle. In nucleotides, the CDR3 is TGCAGTGCCCGGGGTGACGGCAATCAGCCCCAGCATTTT. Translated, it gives CSARGDGNQPQHF.

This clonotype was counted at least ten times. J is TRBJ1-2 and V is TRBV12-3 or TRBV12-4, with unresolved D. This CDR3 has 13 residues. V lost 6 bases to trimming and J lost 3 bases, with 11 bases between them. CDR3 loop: CASSDAFYYGYTF. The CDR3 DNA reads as TGTGCCAGCAGCGATGCTTTTTACTATGGCTACACCTTC.